Included here is one T cell receptor beta chain sequence, with context. This entry comes from a study of PD-L1 blockade in urothelial cancer. Whole-study context: Patients previously received 0 to 3 chemotherapy regimens. At 6 weeks and at 3 weeks (second dose) after treatment start, blood was analyzed.

The assay was immunoSEQ multiplex PCR, and TCRdb's table has in-frame clones only and misses some. The profile covers approximately 71,000 clones, with 84% appearing a single time and roughly 9% taken by the ten largest. The time point is: pretreatment peripheral blood. Locally advanced or metastatic urothelial carcinoma affected all patients. Pretreatment and on-treatment blood mononuclear cell samples were taken, totaling between 1 and 8 time points per patient. V trimming: 4 bases; J trimming: 3 bases; junction bases outside the gene matches: 1. Germline V gene data show CDR1 as SGHNT and CDR2 as YYREEE (reference sequence). The CDR3 is 13 amino acids.

This TCR was recovered from a woman in her 70s with urothelial cancer. The source material was PBMCs, sampled around atezolizumab (anti-PD-L1) treatment. The genes are TRBV5-4 and TRBJ2-5; TRBD2 matches 9 bases. The CDR3 protein is CASSPSGKETQYF. CDR3 sequence (DNA): TGTGCCAGCAGCCCTAGCGGGAAAGAGACCCAGTACTTC.